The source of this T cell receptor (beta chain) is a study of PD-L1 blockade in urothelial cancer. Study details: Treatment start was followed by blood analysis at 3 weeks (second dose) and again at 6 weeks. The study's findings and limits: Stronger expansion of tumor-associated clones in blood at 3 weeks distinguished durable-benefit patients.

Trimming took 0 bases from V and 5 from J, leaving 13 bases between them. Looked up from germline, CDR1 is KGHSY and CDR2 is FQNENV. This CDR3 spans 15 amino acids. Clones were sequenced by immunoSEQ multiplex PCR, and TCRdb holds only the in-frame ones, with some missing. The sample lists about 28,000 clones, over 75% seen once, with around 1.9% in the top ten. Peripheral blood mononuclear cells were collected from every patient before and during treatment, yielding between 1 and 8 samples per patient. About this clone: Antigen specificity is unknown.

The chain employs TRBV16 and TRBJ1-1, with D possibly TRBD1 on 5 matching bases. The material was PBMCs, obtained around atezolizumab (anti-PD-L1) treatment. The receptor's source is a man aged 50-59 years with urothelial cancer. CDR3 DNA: TGTGCCAGCAGCCAATCGGCAGGGAGGAGGACTGAAGCTTTCTTT. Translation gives CASSQSAGRRTEAFF.